This note documents a single TCR beta chain sequence. Repertoires were generated with immunoSEQ multiplex PCR, while TCRdb's copy carries only in-frame clones and drops some. The profile shows under 200,000 clones, about three quarters of them singletons. This sample was included in a study of blood T cell repertoires in COVID-19. Overall study context: Acute and convalescent COVID-19 samples came from the United States, Italy and Spain.

Looked up from germline, CDR1 is MDHEN and CDR2 is SYDVKM. The CDR3 consists of 14 residues. V shed 3 bases, J shed 6 bases, and the junction held 6 bases outside the gene matches. V is TRBV28 and J is TRBJ1-2; 8 nucleotides agree with TRBD1. The sequence derives from a man in his sixties with acute or convalescent COVID-19. Sequenced sample: peripheral blood. CDR3 DNA sequence: TGTGCCAGCAGTTTTGGGCAGGGGGCCAATGGCTACACCTTC. Amino acid sequence: CASSFGQGANGYTF.